A selection of T cell receptor beta chains follows, all from one sample in a study of cytomegalovirus exposure and HLA in healthy donors. Assay used: immunoSEQ multiplex PCR; TCRdb lists only in-frame clones, some missing. The sample includes fewer than 120,000 clones, roughly 90% of them seen just once. Sequencing used PBMCs. These receptors were collected from a woman aged 30 to 39 in good health and CMV-seropositive. Both conserved end residues are part of each CDR3. Each record gives: V gene, D gene, clone size, J gene, CDR3 protein, CDR3 DNA. The D gene is left open where the match is weak. For some rows the clone size is stated as once, few or many, or as a class when expanded; others skip it.

>TRBV5-1|NA|NA|TRBJ2-3
CASSLEFAETQYF
TGCGCCAGCAGCTTAGAATTTGCAGAAACGCAGTATTTT
>TRBV30|NA|NA|TRBJ2-5
CAWSYARGGTQYF
TGTGCCTGGAGTTATGCTAGGGGGGGGACCCAGTACTTC
>TRBV6-5|NA|few|TRBJ1-6
CASMPGEGLRSPLHF
TGTGCCAGCATGCCCGGGGAGGGGCTACGTTCACCCCTCCACTTT
>TRBV19|TRBD1|NA|TRBJ1-1
CASSRDGTVYTEAFF
TGTGCCAGTAGTAGGGACGGGACAGTTTACACTGAAGCTTTCTTT
>TRBV5-4|NA|once|TRBJ1-4
CASSLSGGAGANEKLFF
TGTGCCAGCAGCTTGTCGGGGGGCGCAGGAGCTAATGAAAAACTGTTTTTT
>TRBV9|NA|once|TRBJ2-2
CASSPQDWTNTGELFF
TGTGCCAGCAGCCCCCAGGACTGGACGAACACCGGGGAGCTGTTTTTT
>TRBV4-3|NA|once|TRBJ2-1
CASSQDPLGSYNEQFF
TGCGCCAGCAGCCAAGATCCCCTAGGCTCCTACAATGAGCAGTTCTTC
>TRBV5-1|TRBD1|NA|TRBJ2-3
CASSLDATGADTQYF
TGCGCCAGCAGCTTGGATGCAACAGGGGCAGATACGCAGTATTTT
>TRBV28|NA|NA|TRBJ1-2
CASRSPSPEGYTF
TGTGCCAGCAGGTCCCCCAGCCCGGAGGGCTACACCTTC
>TRBV7-2|NA|NA|TRBJ2-1
CASSLSNEQFF
TGTGCCAGCAGCCTTTCTAATGAGCAGTTCTTC
>TRBV2|TRBD2|NA|TRBJ2-2
CASRGGGSNTGELFF
TGTGCCAGCCGGGGCGGGGGATCGAACACCGGGGAGCTGTTTTTT
>TRBV9|NA|once|TRBJ2-5
CASSVVGLPGETQYF
TGTGCCAGCAGCGTAGTAGGCCTCCCAGGAGAGACCCAGTACTTC
>TRBV19|TRBD2|NA|TRBJ2-5
CASSFRTSGQETQYF
TGTGCCAGTAGCTTCCGGACTAGCGGACAAGAGACCCAGTACTTC
>TRBV7-2|NA|NA|TRBJ2-3
CASLFIPTSTDTQYF
TGTGCCAGTCTTTTTATCCCTACTAGCACAGATACGCAGTATTTT
>TRBV6-6|TRBD1|NA|TRBJ2-7
CASSSEWTGMNYEQYF
TGTGCCAGCAGTTCTGAATGGACAGGGATGAACTACGAGCAGTACTTC
>TRBV10-2|TRBD1|NA|TRBJ2-5
CASSEAGGRTQYF
TGCGCCAGCAGTGAAGCAGGGGGCAGGACCCAGTACTTC
>TRBV7-8|TRBD2|NA|TRBJ2-5
CASSGPGTSGGETQYF
TGTGCCAGCAGCGGCCCGGGGACTAGCGGGGGAGAGACCCAGTACTTC
>TRBV29-1|TRBD2|NA|TRBJ2-7
CSAASGSIDEQYF
TGCAGCGCAGCTAGCGGGAGTATCGACGAGCAGTACTTC
>TRBV4-2|TRBD2|NA|TRBJ2-1
CASSHAGTRSEQFF
TGTGCCAGCAGCCATGCCGGGACTAGAAGTGAGCAGTTCTTC
>TRBV5-1|NA|NA|TRBJ1-1
CASSLAGNTEAFF
TGCGCCAGCAGCTTGGCGGGGAACACTGAAGCTTTCTTT
>TRBV20-1|TRBD2|NA|TRBJ2-7
CSASSGGEQYF
TGCAGTGCTAGTTCGGGGGGTGAGCAGTACTTC
>TRBV21-1|NA|NA|TRBJ2-1
CASSKGECGDSSYNEQFF
TGTGCCAGCAGCAAAGGGGAGTGCGGGGACAGCTCCTACAATGAGCAGTTCTTC
>TRBV2|NA|NA|TRBJ2-3
CASMRGQATDTQYF
TGTGCCAGCATGCGTGGCCAGGCCACAGATACGCAGTATTTT
>TRBV2|NA|NA|TRBJ2-5
CASKIREAQETQYF
TGTGCCAGCAAGATCAGGGAGGCACAAGAGACCCAGTACTTC
>TRBV13|NA|NA|TRBJ2-7
CASISPGGRYEQYF
TGTGCCAGCATCTCACCCGGGGGGCGCTACGAGCAGTACTTC
>TRBV20-1|NA|NA|TRBJ2-5
CSADRGETQYF
TGCAGTGCTGATAGAGGCGAGACCCAGTACTTC
>TRBV30|TRBD1|NA|TRBJ1-5
CAWSPRQGRSNQPQHF
TGTGCCTGGAGTCCACGACAGGGACGGAGCAATCAGCCCCAGCATTTT
>TRBV4-3|NA|NA|TRBJ1-3
CASSIGTRNSGNTIYF
TGCGCCAGCAGCATCGGGACAAGAAACTCTGGAAACACCATATATTTT
>TRBV7-8|TRBD1|NA|TRBJ1-6
CASSPGTAFYNSPLHF
TGTGCCAGCAGCCCCGGGACAGCCTTCTATAATTCACCCCTCCACTTT
>TRBV4-2|TRBD1|NA|TRBJ2-1
CASSPILGTAYNEQFF
TGTGCCAGCAGCCCCATCTTGGGGACAGCCTACAATGAGCAGTTCTTC
>TRBV4-1|TRBD2|NA|TRBJ2-1
CASSQDLSSGSREQFF
TGCGCCAGCAGCCAAGATTTATCTAGCGGGAGTAGGGAGCAGTTCTTC
>TRBV6-5|TRBD1|NA|TRBJ1-5
CASSPQGSGNQPQHF
TGTGCCAGCAGTCCACAGGGGTCGGGCAATCAGCCCCAGCATTTT
>TRBV5-6|TRBD2|NA|TRBJ2-7
CASSSGGAGYEQYF
TGTGCCAGCAGCTCCGGGGGGGCCGGCTACGAGCAGTACTTC
>TRBV13|NA|NA|TRBJ1-2
CASSSGRYGYTF
TGTGCCAGCAGCTCAGGCCGCTATGGCTACACCTTC
>TRBV11-2|TRBD1|NA|TRBJ1-2
CASSLGQDYYGYTF
TGTGCCAGCAGCTTGGGACAGGATTACTATGGCTACACCTTC
>TRBV29-1|TRBD2|NA|TRBJ2-1
CSVEVLAGTEQFF
TGCAGCGTTGAGGTGCTAGCGGGTACTGAGCAGTTCTTC
>TRBV19|NA|NA|TRBJ2-7
CASSSSLAATYEQYF
TGTGCCAGTAGTAGCTCATTAGCAGCCACTTACGAGCAGTACTTC
>TRBV27|NA|few|TRBJ2-1
CASSIHPGTVVEQFF
TGTGCCAGCAGTATACACCCCGGGACTGTGGTTGAGCAGTTCTTC
>TRBV29-1|TRBD2|NA|TRBJ2-3
CSVLGGTSGSTDTQYF
TGCAGCGTACTGGGGGGGACTAGCGGTTCCACAGATACGCAGTATTTT
>TRBV18|NA|NA|TRBJ2-2
CASSPSGKNTGELFF
TGTGCCAGCTCACCTTCAGGGAAAAACACCGGGGAGCTGTTTTTT
>TRBV7-9|NA|NA|TRBJ1-4
CASSLSGALGEKLFF
TGTGCCAGCAGCCTAAGTGGGGCTCTCGGGGAAAAACTGTTTTTT
>TRBV11-2|NA|NA|TRBJ2-6
CASSLNTGANVLTF
TGTGCCAGCAGCTTAAATACTGGGGCCAACGTCCTGACTTTC
>TRBV11-2|NA|NA|TRBJ2-7
CASSLSGTYEQYF
TGTGCCAGCAGCTTATCAGGAACCTACGAGCAGTACTTC
>TRBV6-1|TRBD1|once|TRBJ2-5
CASRGTVQETQYF
TGTGCCAGCAGGGGGACAGTCCAAGAGACCCAGTACTTC
>TRBV5-6|NA|NA|TRBJ2-3
CASSFKGDVADTQYF
TGTGCCAGCAGCTTTAAGGGGGATGTGGCAGATACGCAGTATTTT
>TRBV5-1|TRBD1|NA|TRBJ1-4
CASSLRQGNNEKLFF
TGCGCCAGCAGCTTACGACAGGGGAATAATGAAAAACTGTTTTTT
>TRBV27|NA|NA|TRBJ2-7
CASSPTNAYEQYF
TGTGCCAGCAGTCCGACAAACGCCTACGAGCAGTACTTC
>TRBV29-1|TRBD1|NA|TRBJ1-5
CSASTGRGNQPQHF
TGCAGCGCCTCGACAGGGAGAGGCAATCAGCCCCAGCATTTT
>TRBV2|TRBD2|NA|TRBJ2-3
CASRRGGSSPSVDTQYF
TGTGCCAGCAGGAGGGGCGGGAGCTCCCCGAGCGTAGATACGCAGTATTTT
>TRBV5-6|TRBD1|NA|TRBJ1-2
CASSLGDREHYGYTF
TGTGCCAGCAGCTTGGGAGACAGGGAACACTATGGCTACACCTTC
>TRBV2|NA|NA|TRBJ2-1
CASSERVFYNEQFF
TGTGCCAGCAGTGAGCGGGTTTTCTACAATGAGCAGTTCTTC
>TRBV30|NA|NA|TRBJ1-3
CAWSWASGNTIYF
TGTGCCTGGAGTTGGGCCTCTGGAAACACCATATATTTT
>TRBV5-8|NA|NA|TRBJ1-2
CASSFPDRQSYGYTF
TGTGCCAGCAGCTTTCCCGACAGGCAGAGCTATGGCTACACCTTC